A single sample is the source of the 18 T cell receptor beta chains below, sequenced in a study of spatial heterogeneity in lung cancer. Time point reported: sample taken at primary tumor resection. TCRdb re-derived calls from the 5' RACE reads in MiXCR, one entry per CDR3 protein. The sample yields nearly 80,000 distinct CDR3 sequences, 8% seen once. The sample here was PBMCs, taken at surgery. These receptors were taken from a male donor with early-stage non-small cell lung cancer.

This clonotype came up many times. The V and J genes are TRBV28 and TRBJ2-5; 11 nucleotides match TRBD1. The CDR3 consists of 14 residues. The junction had 8 bases not matched to a gene; V was cut back by 6 bases and J by 8 bases. Germline CDR1 and CDR2: MDHEN and SYDVKM. As DNA, the CDR3 is TGTGCCAGCAGGTCGGGGGGACAGGGGGTAACCCAGTACTTC. This encodes CASRSGGQGVTQYF. The complete variable domain, with remaining parts taken from reference TRBV28 and TRBJ2-5, reads DVKVTQSSRYLVKRTGEKVFLECVQDMDHENMFWYRQDPGLGLRLIYFSYDVKMKEKGDIPEGYSVSREKKERFSLILESASTNQTSMYLCASRSGGQGVTQYFGPGTRLLVL.

This sequence joins TRBV11-1 and TRBJ2-3; D remains unclear. The ends were cut back, 5 bases at V and 6 bases at J, with 12 bases in the middle. The length of the CDR3 is 13 residues. Looked up from germline, CDR1 is SGHAT and CDR2 is FQDESV (reference sequence). The CDR3 coding sequence is TGTGCCAGCAGCCCCATTCCCTGGGATACGCAGTATTTT. This encodes CASSPIPWDTQYF.

This clonotype was observed at least ten times. This chain joins TRBV9 and TRBJ2-2; TRBD1 matches 7 bases. Germline V gene lookup returns CDR1 SGDLS and CDR2 YYNGEE. V lost 0 bases, J lost 0 bases, and 2 bases stayed unmatched. The CDR3 runs to 16 residues. The CDR3 reads CASSVVGTANTGELFF. The CDR3 DNA is TGTGCCAGCAGCGTAGTTGGGACAGCGAACACCGGGGAGCTGTTTTTT.

Of note for this clonotype: A much larger clone differs from this one at a single base, so this may be a read error. The V and J genes are TRBV9 and TRBJ2-7; 8 nucleotides align to TRBD1. Germline V lookup: CDR1 SGDLS, CDR2 YYNGEE. V shed 2 bases and J 6 bases; nucleotides not matched to a gene: 16. The CDR3 is 17 amino acids. The CDR3 region is CASSVHTRGRLTCEQYF. The CDR3 bases are TGTGCCAGCAGCGTCCATACCAGGGGGCGTCTCACCTGCGAGCAGTACTTC.

This clonotype was detected many times. The chain has TRBV12-3 or TRBV12-4 and TRBJ1-6; maybe TRBD1 (5 bases). With 4 bases removed from V and 8 bases from J, the gap between germline ends came to 18 bases. CDR3 length: 16 residues. The CDR3 sequence is CASSSPSGQGDSPLHF. In nucleotides, the CDR3 is TGTGCCAGCAGTTCACCCTCCGGGCAGGGTGATTCACCCCTCCACTTT.

Concerning this clonotype itself: A much larger clone lies one base from this, so it may be a read error. The CDR3 end shows no conserved phenylalanine or tryptophan, and so a read error is likely. The chain has TRBV6-4 and TRBJ2-3; D is ambiguous. This CDR3 is built from 14 residues. Germline V gene lookup returns CDR1 MRHNA and CDR2 SNTAGT. Trimming stripped 2 bases from V and 4 bases from J, with 10 bases between. CDR3 coding DNA: TGTGCCAGCAGTGACGGTAGGGATCCAGATACGCAGTATCTT. It is translated as CASSDGRDPDTQYL.

This clonotype was seen a few times. J is TRBJ1-1 and V is TRBV7-3, with no clear D. The CDR3 contains 14 residues. Trimming stripped 5 bases from V and 4 bases from J, with 14 bases between. The germline V gene has CDR1 SGHTA and CDR2 FQGTGA. CDR3 protein: CASSLGLDRTEAFF. CDR3 DNA sequence: TGTGCCAGCAGCCTCGGACTCGACCGCACTGAAGCTTTCTTT.

The CDR3 DNA sequence: TGCGCCAGCAGCACACCACAGGGGGCGCCCTACAATGAGCAGTTCTTC. This sequence encodes CASSTPQGAPYNEQFF. The rearrangement uses TRBV5-1 and TRBJ2-1; 9 positions agree with TRBD1. V was clipped by 4 bases and J by 2 bases; unmatched bases: 7. This CDR3 has 16 residues. Germline V lookup: CDR1 SGHRS, CDR2 YFSETQ.

The V gene is TRBV20-1, the J gene TRBJ2-3, with TRBD2 identical over 12 bases. The junction had 12 bases not matched to a gene; V was cut back by 1 base and J by 4 bases. The CDR3 consists of 18 residues. Germline V lookup: CDR1 DFQATT, CDR2 SNEGSKA (reference sequence). The CDR3 DNA sequence: TGCAGTGCTAGAGGGAATGGACTAGCGGGAAGTTTAGCAGATACGCAGTATTTT. Translated, it gives CSARGNGLAGSLADTQYF.

V gene TRBV27 combines with J gene TRBJ2-1; 10 nucleotides align to TRBD2. Trimming cost V 3 bases and J 0 bases; bases outside gene matches: 8. The CDR3 has 18 amino acids. Looked up from germline, CDR1 is MNHEY and CDR2 is SMNVEV (reference sequence). CDR3 sequence reads: CASSLGASGSGSYNEQFF. The CDR3 DNA is TGTGCCAGCAGTTTGGGCGCTAGCGGGAGTGGCTCCTACAATGAGCAGTTCTTC.

This clonotype came up once. The junction differs from germline at one of its ends, possibly a read error. V and J are TRBV5-4 and TRBJ1-5; 8 bases align to TRBD1. In germline, CDR1 is SGHNT, CDR2 YYREEE (reference sequence). CDR3 length equals 15 residues. For the CDR3, the DNA is TGTGCCGGCAGCTTGGGACAGGACCGGAATCAGCCCCAGCATTTT. Translating gives CAGSLGQDRNQPQHF.

This clonotype was observed many times. The chain has TRBV5-4 and TRBJ2-7; D is uncertain. This CDR3 contains 15 residues. Germline lookup yields CDR1 SGHNT and CDR2 YYREEE (reference sequence). V was shortened by 0 bases and J by 4 bases, with 14 bases between the two germline ends. CDR3 sequence: CASSLGRTGGYEQYF. The CDR3 bases are TGTGCCAGCAGCTTGGGTAGGACGGGCGGTTACGAGCAGTACTTC.

This clonotype was seen ten or more times. CDR3 protein: CASSKDSFNQPQHF. The CDR3, as DNA: TGTGCCAGCAGCAAGGACAGTTTCAATCAGCCCCAGCATTTT. The rearrangement joins TRBV7-2 to TRBJ1-5, with D possibly TRBD1 on 6 matching bases. The germline V and J ends were trimmed by 5 bases and 3 bases, with 11 bases remaining between them. CDR3 length: 14 amino acids. CDR1 is SGHTA, CDR2 FQGNSA, per germline. The full variable domain, its missing parts supplied by reference TRBV7-2 and TRBJ1-5, is GAGVSQSPSNKVTEKGKDVELRCDPISGHTALYWYRQSLGQGLEFLIYFQGNSAPDKSGLPSDRFSAERTGGSVSTLTIQRTQQEDSAVYLCASSKDSFNQPQHFGDGTRLSIL.

This clonotype was seen ten or more times. This chain connects TRBV29-1 to TRBJ2-2; D ambiguous. Germline CDR1 is SQVTM and CDR2 is ANQGSEA. Between the trimmed V and J ends, which lost 3 bases and 0 bases, there was a span of 14 bases. The CDR3 length is 16 residues. DNA for the CDR3: TGCAGCGTTGAGAGCTTGGGCGGCCCGAACACCGGGGAGCTGTTTTTT. Translated: CSVESLGGPNTGELFF.

A note on this clonotype: This may stem from a read error, because a much larger clone lies one nucleotide away. This chain links TRBV5-1 with TRBJ2-3; 7 nucleotides match TRBD1. After removal of 7 bases from V and 3 bases from J, the junction contained 11 bases not matched to a gene. The germline CDR1 and CDR2 sequences are SGHRS and YFSETQ. This CDR3 has 15 amino acids. CDR3 DNA sequence: TGCGCCAGCGGCCCAGGCACAGGGGAAACAGATACGCAGTATTTT. This gives the protein CASGPGTGETDTQYF.

This chain uses TRBV6-5 with TRBJ1-2, with D perhaps matching TRBD1 (5 bases). V was cut by 5 bases and J by 5 bases, with 12 bases left in between. The CDR3 contains 13 residues. CDR1 and CDR2 (germline): MNHEY, SVGAGI. The CDR3 loop is CASSRGAEYGYTF. CDR3 in DNA: TGTGCCAGCAGTAGGGGAGCGGAGTATGGCTACACCTTC.

This clonotype was counted ten times or more. This rearrangement joins TRBV6-1 to TRBJ1-1; 8 bases agree with TRBD1. Per the germline V gene, CDR1 is MNHNS and CDR2 is SASEGT. This CDR3 is 14 amino acids long. V shed 2 bases, J shed 4 bases, and the junction held 3 bases outside the gene matches. The CDR3 nucleotides are TGTGCCAGCAGTGAACAGGGGGCGGGCACTGAAGCTTTCTTT. This translates into CASSEQGAGTEAFF.

At least ten counts were recorded for this clonotype. The chain is built from TRBV29-1 and TRBJ1-5; a possible D gene is TRBD1 (5 bases). This CDR3 has 15 amino acids. Germline-derived CDR1 and CDR2 are SQVTM and ANQGSEA. The V gene lost 7 bases and the J gene lost 5 bases, with 21 bases spanning the gap. CDR3 region: CSARFEGGGYQPQHF. The CDR3 bases are TGCAGCGCCCGATTTGAGGGCGGGGGATATCAGCCCCAGCATTTT.